This T cell receptor beta chain came from a study of blood T cell repertoires in COVID-19. The CDR3 spans 15 residues. The V gene end was trimmed by 1 base and the J gene end by 10 bases; junction bases not matched to a gene: 15. The germline V gene has CDR1 GTSNPN and CDR2 SVGIG (reference sequence). Clones were read by immunoSEQ multiplex PCR, and TCRdb kept only the in-frame ones, dropping some. The data show 70,000 to 90,000 clones, roughly 85% seen once. The sequence was obtained from a man between 60 and 75 years old with acute or convalescent COVID-19. Sequenced sample: peripheral blood. The rearrangement joins TRBV30 to TRBJ1-1; 7 bases map to TRBD1. The CDR3 here is CAWSAYRGQQLRAFF. In DNA form, the CDR3 reads TGTGCCTGGAGTGCTTACAGGGGCCAGCAACTACGAGCTTTCTTT.